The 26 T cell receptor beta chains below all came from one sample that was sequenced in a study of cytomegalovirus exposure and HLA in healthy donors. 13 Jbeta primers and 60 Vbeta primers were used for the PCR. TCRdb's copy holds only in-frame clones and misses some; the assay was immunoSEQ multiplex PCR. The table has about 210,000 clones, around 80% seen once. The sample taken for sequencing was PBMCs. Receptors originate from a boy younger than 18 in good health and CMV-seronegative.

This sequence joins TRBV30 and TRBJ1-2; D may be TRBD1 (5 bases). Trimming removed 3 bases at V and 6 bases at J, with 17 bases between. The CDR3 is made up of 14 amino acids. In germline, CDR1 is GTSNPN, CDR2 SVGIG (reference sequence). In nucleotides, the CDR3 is TGTGCCTGGAGCTGGGACTGGAGCGTAGATGGCTACACCTTC. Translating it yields CAWSWDWSVDGYTF.

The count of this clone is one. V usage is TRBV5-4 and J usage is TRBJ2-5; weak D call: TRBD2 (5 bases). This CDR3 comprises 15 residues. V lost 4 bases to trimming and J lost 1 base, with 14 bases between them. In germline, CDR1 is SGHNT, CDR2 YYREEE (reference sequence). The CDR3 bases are TGTGCCAGCAGCCCCGTACGGGGAGTCCAAGAGACCCAGTACTTC. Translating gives CASSPVRGVQETQYF.

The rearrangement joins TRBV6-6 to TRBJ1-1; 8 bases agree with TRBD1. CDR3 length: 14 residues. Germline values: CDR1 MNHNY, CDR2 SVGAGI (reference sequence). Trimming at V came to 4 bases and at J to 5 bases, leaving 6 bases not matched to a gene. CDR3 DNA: TGTGCCAGCAGTTCCGGACAGGGAGGAACTGAAGCTTTCTTT. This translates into CASSSGQGGTEAFF.

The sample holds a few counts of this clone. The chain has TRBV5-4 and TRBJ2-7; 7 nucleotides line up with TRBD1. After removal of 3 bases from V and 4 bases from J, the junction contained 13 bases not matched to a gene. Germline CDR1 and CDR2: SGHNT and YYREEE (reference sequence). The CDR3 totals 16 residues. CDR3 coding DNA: TGTGCCAGCAGCTCCTCTGGGGCAGGGGGTCCTTACGAGCAGTACTTC. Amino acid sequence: CASSSSGAGGPYEQYF.

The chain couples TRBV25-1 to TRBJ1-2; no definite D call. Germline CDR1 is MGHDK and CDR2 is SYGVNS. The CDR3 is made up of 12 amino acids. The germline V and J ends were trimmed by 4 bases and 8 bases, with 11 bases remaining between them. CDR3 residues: CASSVGGEGYTF. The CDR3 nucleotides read TGTGCCAGCAGTGTAGGTGGGGAGGGCTACACCTTC.

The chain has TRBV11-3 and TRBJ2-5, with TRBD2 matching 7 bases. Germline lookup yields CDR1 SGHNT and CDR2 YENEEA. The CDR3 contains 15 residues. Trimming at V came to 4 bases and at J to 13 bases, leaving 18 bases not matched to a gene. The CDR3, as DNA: TGTGCCAGCAGCTCAATACCGGGACTAACGATCGGGGTGTACTTC. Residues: CASSSIPGLTIGVYF.

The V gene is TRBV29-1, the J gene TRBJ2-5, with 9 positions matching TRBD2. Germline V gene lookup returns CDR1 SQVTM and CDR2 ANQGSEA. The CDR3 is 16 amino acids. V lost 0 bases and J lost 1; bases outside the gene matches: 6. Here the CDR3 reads CSVEDWASGTQETQYF. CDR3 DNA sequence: TGCAGCGTTGAAGATTGGGCTAGCGGGACCCAAGAGACCCAGTACTTC. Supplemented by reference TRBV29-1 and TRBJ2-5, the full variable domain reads SAVISQKPSRDICQRGTSLTIQCQVDSQVTMMFWYRQQPGQSLTLIATANQGSEATYESGFVIDKFPISRPNLTFSTLTVSNMSPEDSSIYLCSVEDWASGTQETQYFGPGTRLLVL.

The CDR3 region is CASSLVRENTEAFF. In nucleotides, the CDR3 is TGTGCCAGCAGCTTAGTCAGGGAGAACACTGAAGCTTTCTTT. The chain recombines TRBV11-3 with TRBJ1-1, with D possibly TRBD1 on 5 matching bases. V lost 1 base to trimming and J lost 1 base, with 7 bases between them. The V gene's germline CDR1 is SGHNT and CDR2 YENEEA. This CDR3 has 14 residues.

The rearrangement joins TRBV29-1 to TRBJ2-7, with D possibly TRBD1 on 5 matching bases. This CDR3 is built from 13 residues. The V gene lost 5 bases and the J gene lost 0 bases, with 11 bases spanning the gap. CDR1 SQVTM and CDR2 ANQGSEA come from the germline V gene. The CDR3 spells CSVYAGNSYEQYF. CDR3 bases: TGCAGCGTTTACGCAGGGAACTCCTACGAGCAGTACTTC.

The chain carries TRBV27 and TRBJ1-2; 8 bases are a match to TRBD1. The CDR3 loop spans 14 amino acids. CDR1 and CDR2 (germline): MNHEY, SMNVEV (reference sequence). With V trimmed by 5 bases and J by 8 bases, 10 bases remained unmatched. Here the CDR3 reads CASSPTPRGQGYTF. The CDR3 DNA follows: TGTGCCAGCAGTCCGACCCCCAGGGGGCAAGGCTACACCTTC.

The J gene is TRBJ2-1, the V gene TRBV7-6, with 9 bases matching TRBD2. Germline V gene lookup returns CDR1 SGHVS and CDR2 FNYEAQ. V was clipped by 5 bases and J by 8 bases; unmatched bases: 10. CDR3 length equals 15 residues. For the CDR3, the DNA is TGTGCCAGCAGCCCCATCTTAGCGGGAGTCTATGAGCAGTTCTTC. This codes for CASSPILAGVYEQFF.

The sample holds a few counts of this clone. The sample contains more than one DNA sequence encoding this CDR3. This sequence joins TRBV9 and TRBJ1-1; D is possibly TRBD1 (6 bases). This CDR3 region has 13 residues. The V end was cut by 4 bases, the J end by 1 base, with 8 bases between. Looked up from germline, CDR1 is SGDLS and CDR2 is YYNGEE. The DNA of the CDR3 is TGTGCCAGCAGCCCACAGGGGAACACTGAAGCTTTCTTT. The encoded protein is CASSPQGNTEAFF.

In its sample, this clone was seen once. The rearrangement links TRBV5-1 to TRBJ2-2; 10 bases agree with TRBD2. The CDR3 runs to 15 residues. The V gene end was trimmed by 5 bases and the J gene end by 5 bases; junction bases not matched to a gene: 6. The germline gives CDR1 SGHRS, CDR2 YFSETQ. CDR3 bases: TGCGCCAGCAGACCTCTAGCGGGGGCGACCGGGGAGCTGTTTTTT. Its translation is CASRPLAGATGELFF.

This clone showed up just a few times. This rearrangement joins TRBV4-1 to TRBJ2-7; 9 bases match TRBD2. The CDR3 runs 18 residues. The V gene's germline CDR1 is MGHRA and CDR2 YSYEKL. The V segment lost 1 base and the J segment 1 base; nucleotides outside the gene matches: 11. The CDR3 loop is CASSQGGVSGSQSYEQYF. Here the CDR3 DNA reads TGCGCCAGCAGCCAAGGGGGCGTTAGCGGGAGTCAGTCCTACGAGCAGTACTTC.

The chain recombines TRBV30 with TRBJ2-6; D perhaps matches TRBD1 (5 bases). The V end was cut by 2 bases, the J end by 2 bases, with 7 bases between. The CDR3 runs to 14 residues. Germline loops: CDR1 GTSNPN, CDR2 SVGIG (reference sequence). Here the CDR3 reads CAWSKGAGANVLTF. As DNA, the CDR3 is TGTGCCTGGAGTAAAGGGGCTGGGGCCAACGTCCTGACTTTC.

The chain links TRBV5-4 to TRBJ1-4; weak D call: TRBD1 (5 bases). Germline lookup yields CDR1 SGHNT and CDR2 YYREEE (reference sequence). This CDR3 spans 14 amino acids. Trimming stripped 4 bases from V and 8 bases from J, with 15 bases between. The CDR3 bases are TGTGCCAGCAGCCGGCAGGGAATCCGGGAAAAACTGTTTTTT. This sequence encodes CASSRQGIREKLFF. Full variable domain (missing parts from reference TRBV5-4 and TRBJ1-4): ETGVTQSPTHLIKTRGQQVTLRCSSQSGHNTVSWYQQALGQGPQFIFQYYREEENGRGNFPPRFSGLQFPNYSSELNVNALELDDSALYLCASSRQGIREKLFFGSGTQLSVL.

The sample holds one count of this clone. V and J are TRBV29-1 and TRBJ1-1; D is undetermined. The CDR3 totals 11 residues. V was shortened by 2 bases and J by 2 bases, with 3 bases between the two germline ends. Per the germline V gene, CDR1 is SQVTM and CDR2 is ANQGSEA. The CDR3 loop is CSVELNTEAFF. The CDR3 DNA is TGCAGCGTTGAACTCAACACTGAAGCTTTCTTT.

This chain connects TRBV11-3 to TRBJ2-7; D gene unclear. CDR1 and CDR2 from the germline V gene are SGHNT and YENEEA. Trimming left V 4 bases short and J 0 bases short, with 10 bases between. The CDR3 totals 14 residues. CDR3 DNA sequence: TGTGCCAGCAGCTCCCGAGTCCGCTCCTACGAGCAGTACTTC. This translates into CASSSRVRSYEQYF.

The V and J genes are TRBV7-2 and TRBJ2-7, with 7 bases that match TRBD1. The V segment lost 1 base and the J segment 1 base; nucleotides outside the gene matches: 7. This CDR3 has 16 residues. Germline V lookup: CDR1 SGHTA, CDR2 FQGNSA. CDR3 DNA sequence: TGTGCCAGCAGCTTAGTAGTCCGACAGGGATCCTACGAGCAGTACTTC. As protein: CASSLVVRQGSYEQYF.

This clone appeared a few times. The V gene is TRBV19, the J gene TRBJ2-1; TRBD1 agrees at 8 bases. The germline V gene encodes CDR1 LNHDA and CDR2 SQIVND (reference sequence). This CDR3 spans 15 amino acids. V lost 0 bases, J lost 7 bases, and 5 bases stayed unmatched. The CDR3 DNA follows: TGTGCCAGTAGTATAGATCTAGACAGGGGTAATGAGCAGTTCTTC. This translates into CASSIDLDRGNEQFF.

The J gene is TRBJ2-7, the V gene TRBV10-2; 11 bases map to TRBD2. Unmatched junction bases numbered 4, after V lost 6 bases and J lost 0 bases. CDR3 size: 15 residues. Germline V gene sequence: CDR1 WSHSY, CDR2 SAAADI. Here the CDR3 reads CASRDGLAGSYEQYF. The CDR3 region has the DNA TGCGCCAGCAGGGATGGACTAGCGGGCTCCTACGAGCAGTACTTC.

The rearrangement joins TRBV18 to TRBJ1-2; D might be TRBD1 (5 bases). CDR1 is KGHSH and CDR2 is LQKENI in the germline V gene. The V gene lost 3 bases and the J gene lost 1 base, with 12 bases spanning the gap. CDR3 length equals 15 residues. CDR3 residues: CASSPLPTVNYGYTF. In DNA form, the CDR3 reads TGTGCCAGCTCACCCCTCCCGACAGTTAACTATGGCTACACCTTC.

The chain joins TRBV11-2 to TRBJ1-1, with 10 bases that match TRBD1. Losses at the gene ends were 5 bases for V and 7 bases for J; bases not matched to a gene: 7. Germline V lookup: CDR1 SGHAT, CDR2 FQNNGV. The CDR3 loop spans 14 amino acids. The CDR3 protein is CASSRLGTGDEAFF. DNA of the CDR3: TGTGCCAGCAGCCGTCTTGGGACAGGGGATGAAGCTTTCTTT.

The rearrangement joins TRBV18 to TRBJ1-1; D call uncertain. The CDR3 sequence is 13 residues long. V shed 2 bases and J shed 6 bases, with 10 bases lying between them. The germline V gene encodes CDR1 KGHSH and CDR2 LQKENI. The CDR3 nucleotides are TGTGCCAGCTCACCAGTCCCAGGCGCTGAAGCTTTCTTT. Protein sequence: CASSPVPGAEAFF.

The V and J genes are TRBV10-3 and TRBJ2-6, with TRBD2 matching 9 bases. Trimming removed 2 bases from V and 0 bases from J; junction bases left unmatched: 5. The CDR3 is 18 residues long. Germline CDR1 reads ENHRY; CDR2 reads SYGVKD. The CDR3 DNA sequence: TGTGCCATCAGTGAGAGGGCTAGCGGGGACTCTGGGGCCAACGTCCTGACTTTC. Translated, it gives CAISERASGDSGANVLTF.

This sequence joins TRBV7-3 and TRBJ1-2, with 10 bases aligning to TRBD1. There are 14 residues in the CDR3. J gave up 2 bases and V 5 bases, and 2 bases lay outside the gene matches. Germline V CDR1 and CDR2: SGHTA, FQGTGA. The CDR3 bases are TGTGCCAGCAGCCCGGACAGGGGGAACTATGGCTACACCTTC. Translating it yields CASSPDRGNYGYTF.